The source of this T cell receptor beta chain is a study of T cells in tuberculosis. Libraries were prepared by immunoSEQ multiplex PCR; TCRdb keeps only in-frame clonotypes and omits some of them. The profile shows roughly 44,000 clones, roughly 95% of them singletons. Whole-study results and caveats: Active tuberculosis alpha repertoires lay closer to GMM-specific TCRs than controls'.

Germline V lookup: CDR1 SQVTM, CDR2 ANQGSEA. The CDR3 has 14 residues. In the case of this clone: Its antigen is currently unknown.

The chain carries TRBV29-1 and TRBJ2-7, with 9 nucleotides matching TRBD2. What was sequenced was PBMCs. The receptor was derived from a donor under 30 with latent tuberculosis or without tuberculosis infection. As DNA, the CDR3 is TGCAATTTTATAGGGCGGGAGGGCCATGCCGAGCAGTACTTC. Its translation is CNFIGREGHAEQYF.